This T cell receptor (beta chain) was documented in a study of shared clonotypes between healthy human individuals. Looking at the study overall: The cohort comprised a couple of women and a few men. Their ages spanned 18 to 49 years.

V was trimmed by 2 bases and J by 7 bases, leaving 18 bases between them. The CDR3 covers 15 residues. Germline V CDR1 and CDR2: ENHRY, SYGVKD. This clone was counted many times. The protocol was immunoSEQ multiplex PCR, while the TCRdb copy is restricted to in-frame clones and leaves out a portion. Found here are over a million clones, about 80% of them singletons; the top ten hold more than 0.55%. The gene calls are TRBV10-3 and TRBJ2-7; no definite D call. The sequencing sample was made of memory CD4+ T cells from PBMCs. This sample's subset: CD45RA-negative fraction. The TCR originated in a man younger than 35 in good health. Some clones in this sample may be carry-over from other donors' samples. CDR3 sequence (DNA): TGTGCCATCAGTGAGCCCCTCTTGGGCCGTGGTGAGCAGTACTTC. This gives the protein CAISEPLLGRGEQYF.